This T cell receptor (beta chain) was recorded in a study of blood T cell repertoires in COVID-19. Turning to the study itself: Whether acute or convalescent, the COVID-19 samples came from the United States, Italy and Spain. Nucleic acid was either cDNA or gDNA, and it came from T cells, B-cell-depleted T cells, or PBMCs.

TCRdb's copy holds only in-frame clones and misses some; the assay was immunoSEQ multiplex PCR. This table has some 200,000 clones, 84% appearing once. The sequence derives from an elderly woman with COVID-19, enrolled during active disease. Sequenced material: peripheral blood.

This chain's CDR3 is CASSPGLAGETQYF. DNA for the CDR3: TGCGCCAGCAGCCCCGGACTAGCGGGGGAGACCCAGTACTTC. The J gene is TRBJ2-5, the V gene TRBV5-1; 12 bases are a match to TRBD2. V dropped 4 bases and J dropped 5; count of bases not matched to a gene: 3. The CDR3 runs 14 residues. The germline V gene encodes CDR1 SGHRS and CDR2 YFSETQ.